The 26 T cell receptor beta chains below all came from one sample that was sequenced in a study of vaccination and CD4 T cells after COVID-19. No antigen has been identified for these receptors. The assay that was used to sequence DNA from cultured CD4+ T cells was the Oncomine TCR Beta short-read assay. TCRdb analysed the PCR reads with MiXCR anew, one entry per CDR3 protein. The sample lists more than 6,000 distinct CDR3 sequences, approximately 20% occurring once. The treatment here: roughly 11-day PBMC culture with coronavirus spike peptide pools or control peptides (ViraFEST assay). This material consisted of CD4+ T cells from blood, cultured in vitro, taken after SARS-CoV-2 vaccination. Source of these receptors: a human donor who had recovered from COVID-19.

This clonotype is labeled as medium-sized. The chain uses TRBV5-4 and TRBJ1-1; no firm D call. V lost 0 bases and J 1 base, leaving 4 bases between the germline ends. Germline CDR1 reads SGHNT; CDR2 reads YYREEE (reference sequence). The CDR3 is 13 amino acids. The CDR3 here is CASSLERNTEAFF. The CDR3 DNA follows: TGTGCCAGCAGCTTGGAAAGGAACACTGAAGCTTTCTTT.

In its sample, this clonotype ranks as hyperexpanded. The V gene is TRBV7-9, the J gene TRBJ2-3; D is unresolved. Trimming left V 5 bases short and J 0 bases short, with 6 bases between. This CDR3 is built from 13 residues. Germline V gives CDR1 SEHNR, CDR2 FQNEAQ (reference sequence). CDR3 sequence: CASSKFSTDTQYF. CDR3 sequence (DNA): TGTGCCAGCAGCAAATTTAGCACAGATACGCAGTATTTT.

This sequence joins TRBV6-2 or TRBV6-3 and TRBJ2-1; D possibly corresponds to TRBD1 (6 bases). The CDR3 length is 12 residues. The V gene's germline CDR1 is MNHEY and CDR2 SVGEGT. Trimming removed 4 bases from V and 11 bases from J, with 12 bases in between. Here the CDR3 reads CASSWATGKQFF. CDR3 bases: TGTGCCAGCAGTTGGGCCACAGGGAAGCAGTTCTTC.

The chain joins TRBV6-1 to TRBJ1-5; 7 bases are shared with TRBD1. The CDR3 covers 16 residues. V trimming: 3 bases; J trimming: 8 bases; junction bases outside the gene matches: 13. Germline V gene lookup returns CDR1 MNHNS and CDR2 SASEGT. In nucleotides, the CDR3 is TGTGCCAGCAGTGACTGGATAGGGGGCGCGGAAAAGCCCCAGCATTTT. Residues: CASSDWIGGAEKPQHF.

In this sample, this clonotype is medium-sized. CDR3 DNA: TGTGCCAGCAGCCTTACAGGGGACGAGCAGTACTTC. Amino acids: CASSLTGDEQYF. The gene calls are TRBV7-9 and TRBJ2-7, with 7 nucleotides matching TRBD1. CDR1 is SEHNR and CDR2 is FQNEAQ in the germline V gene (reference sequence). This CDR3 is 12 amino acids long. J was trimmed by 5 bases and V by 5 bases; bases with no gene match: 3.

The sample holds a few counts of this clonotype. The chain combines TRBV7-2 with TRBJ2-7; D ambiguous. Trimming pared 0 bases from V and 3 bases from J, leaving 15 bases between. This CDR3 has 16 residues. Germline lookup yields CDR1 SGHTA and CDR2 FQGNSA. CDR3 residues: CASSLAGANQLYEQYF. As DNA, the CDR3 is TGTGCCAGCAGCTTAGCCGGAGCTAACCAACTCTACGAGCAGTACTTC.

In DNA form, the CDR3 reads TGTGCCAGCAGCTTATTGGCCAGGGTGGGGTATGGCTACACCTTC. This gives the protein CASSLLARVGYGYTF. The chain uses TRBV7-9 and TRBJ1-2; a weak D match, TRBD1 (5 bases). This CDR3 comprises 15 residues. Deletions cut 2 bases from V and 5 bases from J, with 15 bases between. Germline lookup yields CDR1 SEHNR and CDR2 FQNEAQ (reference sequence).

In this sample, this clonotype turned up a few times. The chain recombines TRBV19 with TRBJ1-2; D is unclear. Trimming cost V 3 bases and J 4 bases, with 6 bases left between them. CDR1 is LNHDA, CDR2 SQIVND, per germline (reference sequence). CDR3 size: 12 residues. The DNA for the CDR3 is TGTGCCAGTAGTATCGCCGCCTATGGCTACACCTTC. Translated: CASSIAAYGYTF. Full variable domain (outside the CDR3, taken from reference TRBV19 and TRBJ1-2): DGGITQSPKYLFRKEGQNVTLSCEQNLNHDAMYWYRQDPGQGLRLIYYSQIVNDFQKGDIAEGYSVSREKKESFPLTVTSAQKNPTAFYLCASSIAAYGYTFGSGTRLTVV.

This clonotype has more than one count but fewer than ten. The chain is built from TRBV6-4 and TRBJ2-1; D unresolved. V lost 0 bases and J 7 bases, leaving 7 bases between the germline ends. This CDR3 contains 13 residues. CDR1 and CDR2 from the germline V gene are MRHNA and SNTAGT. The DNA for the CDR3 is TGTGCCAGCAGTGACTCAGCCGAGAATGAGCAGTTCTTC. Protein product: CASSDSAENEQFF.

This clonotype has just a few counts. The V and J genes are TRBV6-2 or TRBV6-3 and TRBJ1-5; no reliable D call. This CDR3 spans 12 amino acids. The germline V gene has CDR1 MNHEY and CDR2 SVGEGT. V was pared by 6 bases and J by 7 bases, with 10 bases between. The CDR3 is CASSPREQPQHF. DNA of the CDR3: TGTGCCAGCAGCCCACGGGAACAGCCCCAGCATTTT.

CDR3 loop: CASSRDYNTGELFF. In nucleotides, the CDR3 is TGTGCCAGCAGCCGGGACTATAACACCGGGGAGCTGTTTTTT. The chain is built from TRBV7-2 and TRBJ2-2, with 7 bases that match TRBD2. There are 14 residues in the CDR3. Germline V CDR1 and CDR2: SGHTA, FQGNSA. V gave up 5 bases and J gave up 2 bases; unmatched junction bases: 2.

The rearrangement uses TRBV7-2 and TRBJ1-3; TRBD1 matches 10 bases. Germline V gene lookup returns CDR1 SGHTA and CDR2 FQGNSA. J gave up 4 bases and V 5 bases, and 8 bases lay outside the gene matches. This CDR3 region has 16 residues. For the CDR3, the DNA is TGTGCCAGCAGCCCGGACAGGGGGTCATCAGGAAACACCATATATTTT. Protein product: CASSPDRGSSGNTIYF. The full variable domain, rest sourced from reference TRBV7-2 and TRBJ1-3, is GAGVSQSPSNKVTEKGKDVELRCDPISGHTALYWYRQSLGQGLEFLIYFQGNSAPDKSGLPSDRFSAERTGGSVSTLTIQRTQQEDSAVYLCASSPDRGSSGNTIYFGEGSWLTVV.

The J gene is TRBJ1-5, the V gene TRBV6-1, with unresolved D. Germline CDR1 is MNHNS and CDR2 is SASEGT. Trimming removed 2 bases at V and 1 base at J, with 9 bases between. The CDR3 consists of 15 residues. The CDR3 region has the DNA TGTGCCAGCAGTGAACCGTTGGGGAGCAATCAGCCCCAGCATTTT. This gives the protein CASSEPLGSNQPQHF.

This clonotype has more than one count but fewer than ten. The gene calls are TRBV7-7 and TRBJ2-1, with D perhaps matching TRBD1 (6 bases). The CDR3 consists of 16 residues. Germline V CDR1 and CDR2: SSHAT, FNYEAQ (reference sequence). Trimming took 6 bases from V and 0 from J, leaving 15 bases between them. CDR3 in amino acids: CASSPTTGSSYNEQFF. In DNA form, the CDR3 reads TGTGCCAGCAGTCCCACTACAGGGAGCTCCTACAATGAGCAGTTCTTC. The full variable domain, in which reference TRBV7-7 and TRBJ2-1 provide the parts outside the CDR3, is GAGVSQSPRYKVTKRGQDVTLRCDPISSHATLYWYQQALGQGPEFLTYFNYEAQPDKSGLPSDRFSAERPEGSISTLTIQRTEQRDSAMYRCASSPTTGSSYNEQFFGPGTRLTVL.

This clonotype showed up many times. The chain uses TRBV20-1 and TRBJ2-5; unclear D gene. The CDR3 sequence is 15 residues long. Germline values: CDR1 DFQATT, CDR2 SNEGSKA (reference sequence). Trimming took 0 bases from V and 6 from J, leaving 17 bases between them. This CDR3 is CSAREVEIGRKTQYF. The DNA for the CDR3 is TGCAGTGCTAGAGAGGTAGAGATCGGGCGAAAGACCCAGTACTTC.

The V call is TRBV5-1, the J call TRBJ2-1, with TRBD2 matching over 8 bases. V was pared by 3 bases and J by 5 bases, with 10 bases of the junction left unmatched. The CDR3 totals 16 residues. Germline V gives CDR1 SGHRS, CDR2 YFSETQ. CDR3 bases: TGCGCCAGCAGCTCGGGGGGGATGACTACCAACAATGAGCAGTTCTTC. Its protein is CASSSGGMTTNNEQFF.

This chain links TRBV7-2 with TRBJ1-1; no reliable D call. The V gene's germline CDR1 is SGHTA and CDR2 FQGNSA. This CDR3 is 14 amino acids long. V was clipped by 0 bases and J by 4 bases, with 9 bases between them. The CDR3, as DNA: TGTGCCAGCAGCTTAGCTGGATCGGGCACTGAAGCTTTCTTT. As protein: CASSLAGSGTEAFF.

This sequence joins TRBV7-9 and TRBJ2-1; D ambiguous. This CDR3 has 15 residues. Per germline, CDR1 SEHNR and CDR2 FQNEAQ (reference sequence). Deletions cut 3 bases from V and 0 bases from J, with 9 bases between. This chain's CDR3 is CASSFQSVSYNEQFF. The CDR3 DNA reads TGTGCCAGCAGCTTCCAGAGCGTCTCCTACAATGAGCAGTTCTTC.

This clonotype qualifies as medium-sized. The rearrangement links TRBV5-8 to TRBJ2-7, with 7 positions matching TRBD1. CDR1 is SGHTS, CDR2 YDEGEE, per germline. J was trimmed by 3 bases and V by 0 bases; bases with no gene match: 3. The CDR3 is made up of 14 amino acids. CDR3 amino acids: CASSLVNRGYEQYF. CDR3 nucleotide sequence: TGTGCCAGCAGCTTGGTTAACAGGGGCTACGAGCAGTACTTC.

In its sample, this clonotype is large (0.1 to 1%). This rearrangement joins TRBV7-9 to TRBJ1-1; tentative D call: TRBD1 (5 bases). This CDR3 has 14 residues. The V and J ends lost 5 bases and 4 bases respectively, with 14 bases between them. The germline CDR1 and CDR2 sequences are SEHNR and FQNEAQ (reference sequence). In DNA, the CDR3 is TGTGCCAGCAGCCCCTTGGGGCGCAGCACTGAAGCTTTCTTT. The encoded protein is CASSPLGRSTEAFF.

This clonotype was counted only a few times. The chain recombines TRBV29-1 with TRBJ2-3; D gene uncertain. The CDR3 length is 11 residues. V was trimmed by 6 bases and J by 5 bases, leaving 9 bases between them. Looked up from germline, CDR1 is SQVTM and CDR2 is ANQGSEA. CDR3 sequence (DNA): TGCAGCGTCGCTATAGAAGATACGCAGTATTTT. This translates into CSVAIEDTQYF.

This clonotype is deemed medium-sized. The V and J genes are TRBV7-8 and TRBJ2-7; tentatively, D is TRBD2 (5 bases). CDR3 length: 16 amino acids. With 5 bases removed from V and 2 bases from J, the gap between germline ends came to 19 bases. Germline lookup yields CDR1 SGHVS and CDR2 FQNEAQ. The CDR3 loop is CASSPPRRFGPYEQYF. The CDR3 DNA sequence: TGTGCCAGCAGCCCGCCGCGGAGGTTTGGCCCCTACGAGCAGTACTTC.

V is TRBV20-1 and J is TRBJ2-1; TRBD2 matches 7 bases. The germline V gene encodes CDR1 DFQATT and CDR2 SNEGSKA (reference sequence). The CDR3 is 15 amino acids. The V gene end was trimmed by 4 bases and the J gene end by 7 bases; junction bases not matched to a gene: 13. DNA of the CDR3: TGCAGTGCTAAGGATGGCGGGAGCGTCGGAAATGAGCAGTTCTTC. It translates to CSAKDGGSVGNEQFF.

The chain carries TRBV28 and TRBJ1-2, with D maybe TRBD1 (5 bases). This CDR3 has 12 amino acids. Germline CDR1 MDHEN, CDR2 SYDVKM. Trimming removed 5 bases from V and 7 bases from J, with 11 bases in between. CDR3: CASSPAGGGYTF. The CDR3 DNA reads TGTGCCAGCAGTCCCGCGGGGGGTGGCTACACCTTC.

This clonotype has a handful of counts. J is TRBJ2-2 and V is TRBV7-3; 7 positions agree with TRBD1. The CDR3 covers 13 residues. CDR1 is SGHTA, CDR2 FQGTGA, per germline. The V gene end was trimmed by 5 bases and the J gene end by 7 bases; junction bases not matched to a gene: 4. CDR3 DNA sequence: TGTGCCAGCAGCATCCCAGGGGGCGGGGAGCTGTTTTTT. Protein: CASSIPGGGELFF.

Relative to its sample, this clonotype is medium-sized. The rearrangement joins TRBV6-1 to TRBJ2-7; 16 nucleotides match TRBD2. Germline-derived CDR1 and CDR2 are MNHNS and SASEGT. The CDR3 contains 15 residues. V was pared by 7 bases and J by 12 bases, with 12 bases of the junction left unmatched. The CDR3: CASNAGGTSGRETYF. CDR3 nucleotide sequence: TGTGCCAGCAACGCAGGGGGGACTAGCGGGAGGGAGACGTACTTC.